Presented here are 15 T cell receptor beta chains from one specimen sequenced in a study of cytomegalovirus exposure and HLA in healthy donors. PCR involved 60 Vbeta and 13 Jbeta primers. Sequencing used immunoSEQ multiplex PCR; TCRdb keeps in-frame clones, though not all of them. The table lists around 150,000 clones, 77% of them singletons. Sequenced input: PBMCs. The receptors were gathered from a woman aged 35 to 49 in good health and CMV-seropositive.

For this clone: At one end, the junction sequence differs from germline, possibly due to a read error. This chain links TRBV7-9 with TRBJ1-1; no reliable D call. The CDR3 has 12 amino acids. CDR1 is SEHNR, CDR2 FQNEAQ, per germline (reference sequence). The CDR3 here is CSSSIVSTEAFF. In nucleotides, the CDR3 is TGTTCCAGCAGTATCGTCAGCACTGAAGCTTTCTTT.

The chain joins TRBV2 to TRBJ2-5; 8 nucleotides line up with TRBD2. Looked up from germline, CDR1 is SNHLY and CDR2 is FYNNEI. The CDR3 is 12 residues long. The CDR3, as DNA: TGTGCAGCCAAGCGGGAGAGTGAGACCCAGTACTTC. Amino acids: CAAKRESETQYF.

This clone has only a few counts. The chain couples TRBV7-2 to TRBJ2-3, with no clear D. V lost 3 bases to trimming and J lost 2 bases, with 9 bases between them. CDR1 and CDR2 from the germline V gene are SGHTA and FQGNSA. The CDR3 spans 14 residues. The CDR3 loop is CASSLSGYTDTQYF. The CDR3 bases are TGTGCCAGCAGCTTGTCGGGTTACACAGATACGCAGTATTTT.

The rearrangement links TRBV7-2 to TRBJ1-1; TRBD1 matches 8 bases. Per germline, CDR1 SGHTA and CDR2 FQGNSA. The CDR3 runs 14 residues. V shed 5 bases, J shed 6 bases, and the junction held 8 bases outside the gene matches. The CDR3 region is CASSTGQGEAEAFF. CDR3 nucleotides: TGTGCCAGCAGCACTGGACAGGGCGAGGCTGAAGCTTTCTTT. Together with reference TRBV7-2 and TRBJ1-1, the CDR3 gives the full variable domain: GAGVSQSPSNKVTEKGKDVELRCDPISGHTALYWYRQSLGQGLEFLIYFQGNSAPDKSGLPSDRFSAERTGGSVSTLTIQRTQQEDSAVYLCASSTGQGEAEAFFGQGTRLTVV.

The chain combines TRBV19 with TRBJ2-1, with D possibly being TRBD1 (6 bases). The CDR3 length is 13 residues. CDR1 LNHDA and CDR2 SQIVND come from the germline V gene (reference sequence). The V and J ends lost 5 bases and 10 bases respectively, with 15 bases between them. CDR3 bases: TGTGCCAGTAGTTCACAGGGTTTTGGGGAGCAGTTCTTC. This gives the protein CASSSQGFGEQFF.

The V gene is TRBV15, the J gene TRBJ1-5; 7 bases fit TRBD1. The ends lost 1 base at V and 4 bases at J; junction bases unmatched: 10. CDR1 and CDR2 from the germline V gene are LNHNV and YYDKDF (reference sequence). The CDR3 is made up of 17 amino acids. CDR3 bases: TGTGCCACCAGCAGAGGATTACAGGGGATCAGAAATCAGCCCCAGCATTTT. Translating gives CATSRGLQGIRNQPQHF.

The chain has TRBV27 and TRBJ1-2, with 8 nucleotides matching TRBD1. CDR1 MNHEY and CDR2 SMNVEV come from the germline V gene (reference sequence). Germline trimming cut 5 bases from V and 7 bases from J; bases unmatched to any gene: 9. CDR3 length: 14 amino acids. CDR3 DNA sequence: TGTGCCAGCAGTAGACAGGGGACGAACCCTGGCTACACCTTC. It yields the protein CASSRQGTNPGYTF.

The DNA of the CDR3 is TGTGCCAGCTCACCTGACAGGAAGACCTACAATGAGCAGTTCTTC. It encodes CASSPDRKTYNEQFF. This chain links TRBV18 with TRBJ2-1; possibly TRBD1 for D (6 bases). This CDR3 has 15 residues. The germline gives CDR1 KGHSH, CDR2 LQKENI. Trimming removed 3 bases at V and 2 bases at J, with 11 bases between.

The genes are TRBV4-3 and TRBJ2-7; 12 nucleotides align to TRBD1. The germline CDR1 and CDR2 sequences are LGHNA and YSLEER. CDR3 length equals 17 residues. After removal of 4 bases from V and 3 bases from J, the junction contained 10 bases not matched to a gene. This CDR3 is CASSPGGDRGHLYEQYF. The CDR3 coding sequence is TGCGCCAGCAGCCCAGGCGGGGACAGGGGGCATCTCTACGAGCAGTACTTC.

The chain recombines TRBV5-6 with TRBJ2-5, with 9 bases aligning to TRBD2. There are 17 residues in the CDR3. The germline gives CDR1 SGHDT, CDR2 YYEEEE. V lost 0 bases to trimming and J lost 4 bases; unmatched junction nucleotides: 10. CDR3: CASSLDGGGRVRETQYF. The CDR3 nucleotides are TGTGCCAGCAGCTTGGACGGGGGCGGGAGGGTTAGAGAGACCCAGTACTTC. Full variable domain (remainder filled in from reference TRBV5-6 and TRBJ2-5): DAGVTQSPTHLIKTRGQQVTLRCSPKSGHDTVSWYQQALGQGPQFIFQYYEEEERQRGNFPDRFSGHQFPNYSSELNVNALLLGDSALYLCASSLDGGGRVRETQYFGPGTRLLVL.

The rearrangement joins TRBV7-2 to TRBJ2-7; D is uncertain. The CDR3 spans 13 residues. CDR1 and CDR2 from the germline V gene are SGHTA and FQGNSA. V lost 1 base and J 7 bases, leaving 11 bases between the germline ends. The CDR3 is CASSLVLKREQYF. For the CDR3, the DNA is TGTGCCAGCAGCTTAGTCCTTAAGAGAGAGCAGTACTTC.

The V call is TRBV2, the J call TRBJ1-5; 7 bases are a match to TRBD1. Germline CDR1 and CDR2: SNHLY and FYNNEI. Germline trimming cut 2 bases from V and 4 bases from J; bases unmatched to any gene: 11. This CDR3 region has 17 residues. CDR3 DNA sequence: TGTGCCAGCAGTGAACGTGGTAGACAGGGTGGTAATCAGCCCCAGCATTTT. Protein product: CASSERGRQGGNQPQHF.

The sample holds one count of this clone. The chain employs TRBV28 and TRBJ1-2, with D possibly being TRBD1 (6 bases). The CDR3 totals 11 residues. V lost 9 bases and J lost 2, with 7 bases in between. Germline V gives CDR1 MDHEN, CDR2 SYDVKM. CDR3 in DNA: TGTGCCAGTGGACAGAACTATGGCTACACCTTC. It is translated as CASGQNYGYTF.

Points on this clone: At the DNA level, this CDR3 is encoded by other sequences in the same sample as well. CDR3 nucleotide sequence: TGTGCCAGCAGCGTAGGACAGCAAGAGACCCAGTACTTC. Amino acid sequence: CASSVGQQETQYF. This rearrangement joins TRBV9 to TRBJ2-5, with a weak D call TRBD1 (5 bases). This CDR3 region has 13 residues. With 0 bases removed from V and 2 bases from J, the gap between germline ends came to 5 bases. CDR1 is SGDLS, CDR2 YYNGEE, per germline.

The V gene is TRBV30, the J gene TRBJ1-3, with D hard to call. From germline, CDR1 is GTSNPN and CDR2 SVGIG (reference sequence). The CDR3 is 14 residues long. V lost 0 bases and J lost 0, with 6 bases in between. Here the CDR3 reads CAWSVGISGNTIYF. CDR3 coding DNA: TGTGCCTGGAGTGTCGGGATCTCTGGAAACACCATATATTTT.